Below are 23 T cell receptor beta chains sequenced from a single sample in a study of shared clonotypes between healthy human individuals. The repertoire was sequenced with immunoSEQ multiplex PCR; TCRdb's copy has only in-frame clones and lacks some. The sample lists 2 million to 3 million clones, 93% occurring once. Sequencing was done on a sample of naive CD4+ T cells from PBMCs. Subset defined: CD45RA+ positively selected. All receptors derive from a man aged 18 to 30 in good health. Some clones in this sample may be carry-over from other donors' samples.

The chain combines TRBV28 with TRBJ1-2, with a possible D match to TRBD1 (5 bases). Germline loops: CDR1 MDHEN, CDR2 SYDVKM. There are 13 residues in the CDR3. The V and J ends lost 7 bases and 2 bases respectively, with 11 bases between them. The CDR3 reads CASTQGPNYGYTF. The CDR3 coding sequence is TGTGCCAGCACCCAGGGACCGAACTATGGCTACACCTTC.

The genes are TRBV27 and TRBJ2-1, with 12 nucleotides matching TRBD2. J was trimmed by 1 base and V by 3 bases; bases with no gene match: 10. The CDR3 has 19 residues. Germline CDR1 is MNHEY and CDR2 is SMNVEV (reference sequence). CDR3 nucleotide sequence: TGTGCCAGCAGTTTCCGACTAGCGGGAGATTTATTGTCCTACAATGAGCAGTTCTTC. Amino acid sequence: CASSFRLAGDLLSYNEQFF.

The chain carries TRBV27 and TRBJ2-5; D is undetermined. The germline gives CDR1 MNHEY, CDR2 SMNVEV (reference sequence). The V end lost 4 bases, the J end lost 3 bases, and 9 bases lay between the germline ends. The CDR3 length is 13 residues. The CDR3 nucleotides read TGTGCCAGCAGTTCCCTATCGGAAGAGACCCAGTACTTC. It encodes CASSSLSEETQYF.

This clone was seen once. The sample holds other DNA sequences that translate to the same CDR3. The rearrangement joins TRBV19 to TRBJ2-7; 8 positions agree with TRBD1. Germline values: CDR1 LNHDA, CDR2 SQIVND (reference sequence). This CDR3 has 13 residues. The ends lost 7 bases at V and 4 bases at J; junction bases unmatched: 6. Written as DNA, the CDR3 is TGTGCCAGTAAACGAGGACAGGGTTACGAGCAGTACTTC. It encodes CASKRGQGYEQYF.

The rearrangement links TRBV11-3 to TRBJ2-1; TRBD2 matches at 9 bases. Germline values: CDR1 SGHNT, CDR2 YENEEA. Germline trimming cut 0 bases from V and 4 bases from J; bases unmatched to any gene: 4. The CDR3 extends over 16 amino acids. The CDR3 sequence: CASSLDWAGGYNEQFF. The DNA for the CDR3 is TGTGCCAGCAGCTTAGATTGGGCGGGAGGGTACAATGAGCAGTTCTTC.

The chain employs TRBV5-1 and TRBJ2-2; 14 bases are a match to TRBD2. The CDR3 length is 17 residues. With V trimmed by 6 bases and J by 0 bases, 4 bases remained unmatched. The germline V gene has CDR1 SGHRS and CDR2 YFSETQ. CDR3 in amino acids: CASIGLAGGTNTGELFF. Written as DNA, the CDR3 is TGCGCCAGCATCGGACTAGCGGGAGGAACGAACACCGGGGAGCTGTTTTTT.

This chain uses TRBV6-6 with TRBJ1-2, with a possible D match to TRBD1 (5 bases). V was trimmed by 7 bases and J by 7 bases, leaving 22 bases between them. Germline V lookup: CDR1 MNHNY, CDR2 SVGAGI (reference sequence). The CDR3 is 15 residues long. This CDR3 is CASTLQGLYPSGYTF. The CDR3, as DNA: TGTGCCAGCACCCTTCAGGGACTTTACCCTTCTGGCTACACCTTC.

The chain joins TRBV4-3 to TRBJ2-2; 10 bases are a match to TRBD2. Trimming cost V 4 bases and J 5 bases; bases outside gene matches: 1. Germline V gives CDR1 LGHNA, CDR2 YSLEER. The CDR3 length is 14 residues. Written as DNA, the CDR3 is TGCGCCAGCAGCCTTAGCGGGAGGACCGGGGAGCTGTTTTTT. Protein sequence: CASSLSGRTGELFF.

The chain carries TRBV11-1 and TRBJ1-1, with a tentative D call TRBD1 (5 bases). V lost 6 bases to trimming and J lost 1 base, with 21 bases between them. The CDR3 length is 17 residues. Germline values: CDR1 SGHAT, CDR2 FQDESV (reference sequence). The CDR3 sequence: CASRTREGGAQNTEAFF. CDR3 in DNA: TGTGCCAGCAGAACAAGAGAGGGAGGGGCGCAGAACACTGAAGCTTTCTTT. The full variable domain, completed using reference TRBV11-1 and TRBJ1-1, is EAEVAQSPRYKITEKSQAVAFWCDPISGHATLYWYRQILGQGPELLVQFQDESVVDDSQLPKDRFSAERLKGVDSTLKIQPAELGDSAMYLCASRTREGGAQNTEAFFGQGTRLTVV.

This chain uses TRBV7-9 with TRBJ2-7; 9 bases agree with TRBD1. Germline loops: CDR1 SEHNR, CDR2 FQNEAQ (reference sequence). V gave up 5 bases and J gave up 5 bases; unmatched junction bases: 10. The CDR3 is 15 amino acids. The CDR3 spells CASSSYRTGANEQYF. The CDR3 nucleotides are TGTGCCAGCAGCAGCTATAGGACAGGGGCCAACGAGCAGTACTTC.

The chain couples TRBV19 to TRBJ2-5; D unclear. The CDR3 covers 15 residues. Trimming removed 1 base from V and 2 bases from J, with 11 bases in between. The V gene's germline CDR1 is LNHDA and CDR2 SQIVND (reference sequence). CDR3 region: CASSIGRQQQETQYF. Written as DNA, the CDR3 is TGTGCCAGTAGTATAGGTCGTCAGCAACAAGAGACCCAGTACTTC.

The chain recombines TRBV18 with TRBJ2-3; no clear D gene. The V and J ends lost 1 base and 5 bases respectively, with 7 bases between them. CDR1 and CDR2 (germline): KGHSH, LQKENI. The CDR3 loop spans 13 amino acids. CDR3 in amino acids: CASSPLSVDTQYF. In DNA form, the CDR3 reads TGTGCCAGCTCACCACTATCTGTAGATACGCAGTATTTT.

This sequence joins TRBV7-8 and TRBJ2-7, with no clear D. CDR1 and CDR2 (germline): SGHVS, FQNEAQ. Trimming removed 4 bases at V and 2 bases at J, with 9 bases between. The CDR3 totals 13 residues. Written as DNA, the CDR3 is TGTGCCAGCAGCTCGATCCGTGCCTACGAGCAGTACTTC. This gives the protein CASSSIRAYEQYF. The whole variable domain, remainder taken from reference TRBV7-8 and TRBJ2-7, is GAGVSQSPRYKVAKRGQDVALRCDPISGHVSLFWYQQALGQGPEFLTYFQNEAQLDKSGLPSDRFFAERPEGSVSTLKIQRTQQEDSAVYLCASSSIRAYEQYFGPGTRLTVT.

The rearrangement links TRBV15 to TRBJ2-7; D assignment may be TRBD1 or TRBD2 (5 bases each). CDR3 size: 16 residues. V was shortened by 1 base and J by 3 bases, with 16 bases between the two germline ends. Germline CDR1 LNHNV, CDR2 YYDKDF (reference sequence). CDR3 region: CATSRGHPGTNYEQYF. CDR3 DNA sequence: TGTGCCACCAGCAGAGGACACCCCGGGACCAACTACGAGCAGTACTTC.

The J gene is TRBJ1-3, the V gene TRBV30; 7 nucleotides align to TRBD1. J lost 0 bases, V lost 1 base, and 6 bases had no gene match. Germline V gene data show CDR1 as GTSNPN and CDR2 as SVGIG (reference sequence). The CDR3 extends over 16 amino acids. The DNA for the CDR3 is TGTGCCTGGAGTGCCGGGACAGTGAGCTCTGGAAACACCATATATTTT. Its translation: CAWSAGTVSSGNTIYF.

This clone was detected only once. The V gene is TRBV2, the J gene TRBJ2-7, with no clear D. CDR3 length equals 14 residues. Germline loops: CDR1 SNHLY, CDR2 FYNNEI. Trimming took 6 bases from V and 5 from J, leaving 17 bases between them. The CDR3 coding sequence is TGTGCCAGCAGCCCGCTCGCAGGCGCCAACGAGCAGTACTTC. Translated: CASSPLAGANEQYF. Based on the CDR3 plus reference TRBV2 and TRBJ2-7, the full variable domain is EPEVTQTPSHQVTQMGQEVILRCVPISNHLYFYWYRQILGQKVEFLVSFYNNEISEKSEIFDDQFSVERPDGSNFTLKIRSTKLEDSAMYFCASSPLAGANEQYFGPGTRLTVT.

The chain couples TRBV28 to TRBJ2-7; D uncertain. V lost 5 bases, J lost 1 base, and 9 bases lay in between. Germline CDR1 reads MDHEN; CDR2 reads SYDVKM. The CDR3 is 13 amino acids. This chain's CDR3 is CASSDLASYEQYF. DNA of the CDR3: TGTGCCAGCAGTGACTTGGCATCCTACGAGCAGTACTTC.

This chain joins TRBV5-1 and TRBJ2-1; 8 nucleotides agree with TRBD1. The CDR3 runs 15 residues. J gave up 8 bases and V 6 bases, and 13 bases lay outside the gene matches. Germline V gene sequence: CDR1 SGHRS, CDR2 YFSETQ. The CDR3 DNA follows: TGCGCCAGCACCCCGAGGACAGGGATGTCCTATGAGCAGTTCTTC. The encoded protein is CASTPRTGMSYEQFF.

This clone was counted once. Other DNA variants within this sample encode the same CDR3. The chain has TRBV18 and TRBJ2-1; D remains unclear. V shed 0 bases and J shed 0 bases, with 9 bases lying between them. The CDR3 loop spans 16 amino acids. Germline lookup yields CDR1 KGHSH and CDR2 LQKENI. CDR3 DNA sequence: TGTGCCAGCTCACCACCGGGTACCAGCTCCTACAATGAGCAGTTCTTC. Amino acid sequence: CASSPPGTSSYNEQFF.

J is TRBJ1-1 and V is TRBV4-1; a weak D match, TRBD1 (6 bases). This CDR3 has 12 residues. The germline V and J ends were trimmed by 1 base and 10 bases, with 10 bases remaining between them. CDR1 and CDR2 (germline): MGHRA, YSYEKL. The CDR3 spells CASSQGQGGAFF. CDR3 bases: TGCGCCAGCAGCCAAGGCCAAGGGGGAGCTTTCTTT.

This clone was observed a few times. Different DNA sequences within this sample yield the same CDR3. The chain joins TRBV18 to TRBJ1-2, with D possibly TRBD1 on 5 matching bases. CDR1 KGHSH and CDR2 LQKENI come from the germline V gene. V lost 1 base and J lost 2, with 5 bases in between. The CDR3 is 13 amino acids. DNA of the CDR3: TGTGCCAGCTCACCACAGGGGAACTATGGCTACACCTTC. It codes for CASSPQGNYGYTF.

This rearrangement joins TRBV11-2 to TRBJ2-7; 9 positions match TRBD1. Germline CDR1 reads SGHAT; CDR2 reads FQNNGV. The CDR3 length is 15 residues. The junction had 11 bases not matched to a gene; V was cut back by 4 bases and J by 7 bases. The CDR3 here is CASSSHTGTGREQYF. The CDR3 region has the DNA TGTGCCAGCAGCTCCCATACCGGGACAGGGAGGGAGCAGTACTTC.

The rearrangement uses TRBV27 and TRBJ2-5, with 12 nucleotides matching TRBD2. The CDR3 length is 18 residues. The junction had 13 bases not matched to a gene; V was cut back by 4 bases and J by 4 bases. The V gene's germline CDR1 is MNHEY and CDR2 SMNVEV (reference sequence). CDR3 in DNA: TGTGCCAGCAGTTCAAAAACTCTAGCGGGAGGGCGGGGAGAGACCCAGTACTTC. The encoded protein is CASSSKTLAGGRGETQYF.